This T cell receptor (beta chain) was documented in a study of glioma-infiltrating T cells after dendritic cell vaccination. Looking at the study overall: Between the early 2000s and the early 2010s, patients got autologous tumor lysate-pulsed dendritic cell vaccines. Three intradermal dendritic cell vaccine injections were given every two weeks.

Germline trimming cut 6 bases from V and 5 bases from J; bases unmatched to any gene: 12. Germline V gene lookup returns CDR1 KGHSH and CDR2 LQKENI. CDR3 length: 15 residues. Here immunoSEQ multiplex PCR was the method, and the copy in TCRdb shows in-frame clones only, minus some. Counted here are more than 85,000 clones, over 75% occurring once; the ten biggest clones make up around 2.9%. The specimen comprised blood, sampled before dendritic cell vaccination. The V and J genes are TRBV18 and TRBJ2-7, with TRBD2 identical over 8 bases. This clonotype was sampled from a human donor with glioblastoma. CDR3 protein: CASSPSGAGDNEQYF. CDR3 DNA: TGTGCCAGCTCTCCGTCCGGAGCGGGAGACAACGAGCAGTACTTC.